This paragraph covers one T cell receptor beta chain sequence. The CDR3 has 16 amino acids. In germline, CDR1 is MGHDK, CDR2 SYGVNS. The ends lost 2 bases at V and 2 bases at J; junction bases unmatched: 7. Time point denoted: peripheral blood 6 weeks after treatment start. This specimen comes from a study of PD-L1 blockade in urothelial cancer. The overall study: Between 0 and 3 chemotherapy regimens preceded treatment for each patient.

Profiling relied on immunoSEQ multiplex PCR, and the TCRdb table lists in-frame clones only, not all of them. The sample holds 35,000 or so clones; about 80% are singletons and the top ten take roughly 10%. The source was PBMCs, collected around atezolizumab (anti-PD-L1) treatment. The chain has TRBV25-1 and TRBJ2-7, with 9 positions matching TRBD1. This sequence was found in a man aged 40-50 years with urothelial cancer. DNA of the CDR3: TGTGCCAGCAGTGAACCCGGGACAGGGACCCCCTACGAGCAGTACTTC. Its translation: CASSEPGTGTPYEQYF.